The 13 T cell receptor beta chains below were found in one sample sequenced in a study of CD8 T cell repertoires and HIV-1 epitope variants. No antigen is known for these receptors. This table comes from immunoSEQ multiplex PCR, and its TCRdb copy is limited to in-frame clones, with some not included. Found here are 2,200 or so clones, about 71% of them singletons; the top ten hold roughly 41%. The sample comprised cultured CD8+ T cells derived from PBMCs. The receptors were gathered from a male donor with HIV.

This clone was counted once. The V gene is TRBV13, the J gene TRBJ2-3; 10 positions agree with TRBD2. This CDR3 region has 15 residues. CDR1 PRHDT and CDR2 FYEKMQ come from the germline V gene (reference sequence). The V gene end was trimmed by 4 bases and the J gene end by 2 bases; junction bases not matched to a gene: 3. The chain's CDR3 is CASSSSGSPTDTQYF. CDR3 coding DNA: TGTGCCAGCAGCTCTAGCGGGAGTCCCACAGATACGCAGTATTTT.

This rearrangement joins TRBV4-3 to TRBJ2-7; D is possibly TRBD1 (6 bases). V dropped 2 bases and J dropped 5 bases, with 19 bases sitting between them. The CDR3 spans 16 residues. Germline V CDR1 and CDR2: LGHNA, YSLEER. The CDR3 sequence is CASSQTRQVPWDEQYF. The CDR3 nucleotides are TGCGCCAGCAGCCAAACCCGACAGGTCCCCTGGGACGAGCAGTACTTC.

This chain connects TRBV19 to TRBJ1-2; D is unclear. In germline, CDR1 is LNHDA, CDR2 SQIVND (reference sequence). The V and J ends lost 5 bases and 6 bases respectively, with 13 bases between them. There are 13 residues in the CDR3. The CDR3 bases are TGTGCCAGTAGTTTTATCATGACACATGGCTACACCTTC. It is translated as CASSFIMTHGYTF.

This CDR3 reads CASSPETNYNEQFF. The CDR3 DNA reads TGTGCCAGCTCACCCGAGACAAACTACAATGAGCAGTTCTTC. The chain has TRBV18 and TRBJ2-1; no definite D call. Per the germline V gene, CDR1 is KGHSH and CDR2 is LQKENI. CDR3 length equals 14 residues. Between the trimmed V and J ends, which lost 3 bases and 3 bases, there was a span of 9 bases.

In regard to this clone: One end of the junction fails to match germline, which may point to a read error. The chain uses TRBV7-7 and TRBJ2-3; the D gene is possibly TRBD2 (6 bases). The CDR3 runs 14 residues. Germline V gives CDR1 SSHAT, CDR2 FNYEAQ (reference sequence). CDR3 loop: CASSLEGSTDTQYF. CDR3 coding DNA: TGTGCTAGCAGCTTGGAGGGGTCCACAGATACGCAGTATTTT.

V usage is TRBV21-1 and J usage is TRBJ1-5; the table names TRBD1, a call not compared with the DNA. TRBV21-1 is labeled a pseudogene. The CDR3 sequence is 18 residues long. CDR3 nucleotides: TGTGCCAGCAGCGGTAAGACGCAGGGGATTAATAGCAATCAGCCCCAGCATTTT. Its translation: CASSGKTQGINSNQPQHF.

This clone came up once. This rearrangement joins TRBV7-8 to TRBJ2-1; 12 nucleotides match TRBD2. J was trimmed by 6 bases and V by 2 bases; bases with no gene match: 11. CDR3 size: 18 residues. The germline gives CDR1 SGHVS, CDR2 FQNEAQ. The CDR3 bases are TGTGCCAGCAGCTTACCGGGCGGGACTAGCGGGTCGGGCAATGAGCAGTTCTTC. Its translation is CASSLPGGTSGSGNEQFF.

In DNA, the CDR3 is TGTGCCAGCAGCTCCGGGACGGGGGACGAGCAGTACTTC. As protein: CASSSGTGDEQYF. This chain uses TRBV7-8 with TRBJ2-7; possible D gene TRBD2, 6 bases. Germline CDR1 is SGHVS and CDR2 is FQNEAQ. This CDR3 comprises 13 residues. The V end lost 4 bases, the J end lost 5 bases, and 12 bases lay between the germline ends. The complete variable domain, with remaining parts taken from reference TRBV7-8 and TRBJ2-7, reads GAGVSQSPRYKVAKRGQDVALRCDPISGHVSLFWYQQALGQGPEFLTYFQNEAQLDKSGLPSDRFFAERPEGSVSTLKIQRTQQEDSAVYLCASSSGTGDEQYFGPGTRLTVT.

This chain connects TRBV27 to TRBJ1-1, with D perhaps TRBD1 (6 bases). V dropped 7 bases and J dropped 4 bases, with 13 bases sitting between them. The CDR3 has 13 residues. Germline assignment: CDR1 MNHEY and CDR2 SMNVEV (reference sequence). The CDR3 coding sequence is TGTGCCAGCATCCGAGGGGGGGGCACTGAAGCTTTCTTT. Translation gives CASIRGGGTEAFF.

CDR3 sequence reads: CASSADVQGARELFF. The CDR3, as DNA: TGTGCCAGCAGTGCCGATGTACAGGGGGCGAGGGAGCTGTTTTTT. The gene calls are TRBV25-1 and TRBJ2-2; 9 bases agree with TRBD1. The CDR3 has 15 residues. Germline V CDR1 and CDR2: MGHDK, SYGVNS. J was trimmed by 9 bases and V by 4 bases; bases with no gene match: 9.

The chain is built from TRBV27 and TRBJ2-3; 10 nucleotides match TRBD1. V shed 7 bases and J 4 bases; nucleotides not matched to a gene: 11. This CDR3 has 16 residues. Germline V lookup: CDR1 MNHEY, CDR2 SMNVEV (reference sequence). CDR3 sequence: CASTRGTGESADTQYF. Written as DNA, the CDR3 is TGTGCCAGCACCCGGGGGACAGGGGAGTCGGCAGATACGCAGTATTTT.

The V and J genes are TRBV7-2 and TRBJ2-5; TRBD1 matches at 9 bases. The CDR3 contains 16 residues. J lost 5 bases, V lost 1 base, and 8 bases had no gene match. The germline V gene has CDR1 SGHTA and CDR2 FQGNSA. CDR3 loop: CASSLGRGQGGETQYF. DNA for the CDR3: TGTGCCAGCAGCTTAGGGAGGGGACAGGGAGGCGAGACCCAGTACTTC.

This chain links TRBV15 with TRBJ2-7; D possibly corresponds to TRBD1 (5 bases). CDR1 and CDR2 from the germline V gene are LNHNV and YYDKDF (reference sequence). The CDR3 extends over 12 amino acids. Trimming stripped 4 bases from V and 4 bases from J, with 8 bases between. CDR3 region: CATSTDSYEQYF. The DNA of the CDR3 is TGTGCCACCAGCACCGACAGTTACGAGCAGTACTTC.